This T cell receptor beta chain was sequenced in a study of cytomegalovirus exposure and HLA in healthy donors. About the study: Of the donors genotyped, a few hundred in all, less than 90% fell in the Caucasian-associated ancestry cluster. Study observations and caveats: A later analysis reportedly found fewer N-insertions in an Asian-associated ancestry cluster than the roughly 670-donor mean.

Concerning this clone: The antigen is unknown.

The CDR3 covers 12 residues. CDR1 SQVTM and CDR2 ANQGSEA come from the germline V gene. V lost 5 bases and J lost 8, with 15 bases in between. Primers for the PCR totalled 60 Vbeta and 13 Jbeta. This table comes from immunoSEQ multiplex PCR, and its TCRdb copy is limited to in-frame clones, with some not included. The sample has some 190,000 clones; approximately 80% are singletons. The sequenced sample consisted of PBMCs. This chain joins TRBV29-1 and TRBJ1-2; a weak D match, TRBD1 (6 bases). This TCR was recovered from a boy between 2 and 10 years old in good health and CMV-seronegative. The DNA for the CDR3 is TGCAGCGTTCAAATCGGGGGGCGAGGCTACACCTTC. Encoded protein: CSVQIGGRGYTF.